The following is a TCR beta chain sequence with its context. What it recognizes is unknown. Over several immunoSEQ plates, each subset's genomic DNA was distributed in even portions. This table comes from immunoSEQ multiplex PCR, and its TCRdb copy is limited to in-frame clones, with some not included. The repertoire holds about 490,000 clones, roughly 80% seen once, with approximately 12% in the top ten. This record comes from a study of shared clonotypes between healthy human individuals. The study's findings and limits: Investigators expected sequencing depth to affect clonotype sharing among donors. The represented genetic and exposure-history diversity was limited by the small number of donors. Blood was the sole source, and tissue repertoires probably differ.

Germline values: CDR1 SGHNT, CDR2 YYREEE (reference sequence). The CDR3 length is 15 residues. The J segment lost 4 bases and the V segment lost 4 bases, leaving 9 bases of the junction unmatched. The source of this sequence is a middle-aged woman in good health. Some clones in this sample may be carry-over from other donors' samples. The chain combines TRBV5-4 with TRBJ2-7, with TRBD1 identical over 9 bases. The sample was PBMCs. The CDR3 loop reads CASSKRTGELYEQYF. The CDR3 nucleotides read TGTGCCAGCAGCAAAAGGACAGGGGAGCTTTACGAGCAGTACTTC.